One sample yielded the 6 T cell receptor beta chains listed below, sequenced in a study of cytomegalovirus exposure and HLA in healthy donors (dated 2017 in TCRdb). The library was generated by the immunoSEQ multiplex PCR assay. For the multiplex PCR, a mixture combining 60 forward primers for TCR Vbeta segments and 13 reverse primers for TCR Jbeta segments was used. TCRdb retrieved this table from immuneACCESS and kept in-frame rearrangements only. Not all clones are present; in checked studies, unresolved V genes account for under half, and no reason is known for the remainder. Recorded for this sample are around 90,000 clones; more than 75% of them occurred a single time. The top ten hold around a tenth of the sample. The source material was PBMCs. These receptors were collected from a man aged 25-40 years in good health and CMV-seropositive.

J is TRBJ1-1 and V is TRBV10-1; D possibly corresponds to TRBD1 (6 bases). Germline V lookup: CDR1 WNHNN, CDR2 SYGVQD (reference sequence). This CDR3 contains 12 residues. The V gene lost 5 bases and the J gene lost 4 bases, with 8 bases spanning the gap. CDR3 amino acids: CASSKGGTEAFF. CDR3 DNA: TGCGCCAGCAGTAAAGGGGGCACTGAAGCTTTCTTT.

In this sample, this clone turned up once. This chain joins TRBV7-2 and TRBJ2-5; maybe TRBD2 (5 bases). Per the germline V gene, CDR1 is SGHTA and CDR2 is FQGNSA. The CDR3 length is 16 residues. The V and J ends lost 3 bases and 1 base respectively, with 15 bases between them. The CDR3 region is CASSFPPTGSQETQYF. The CDR3 nucleotides are TGTGCCAGCAGCTTCCCCCCCACGGGGTCCCAAGAGACCCAGTACTTC.

The V call is TRBV28, the J call TRBJ2-1, with TRBD2 matching 7 bases. V was pared by 5 bases and J by 0 bases, with 4 bases of the junction left unmatched. This CDR3 has 15 residues. Looked up from germline, CDR1 is MDHEN and CDR2 is SYDVKM. The CDR3 DNA follows: TGTGCCAGCAGTGGACTAGAGAGCTCCTACAATGAGCAGTTCTTC. It encodes CASSGLESSYNEQFF.

This clone was observed a handful of times. V is TRBV5-5 and J is TRBJ2-3; 7 nucleotides line up with TRBD2. Germline loops: CDR1 SGHKS, CDR2 YYEKEE (reference sequence). With V trimmed by 2 bases and J by 0 bases, 3 bases remained unmatched. This CDR3 contains 15 residues. The CDR3 is CASSLAGISTDTQYF. Here the CDR3 DNA reads TGTGCCAGCAGCTTAGCGGGAATTAGCACAGATACGCAGTATTTT.

The chain joins TRBV27 to TRBJ2-7, with TRBD1 matching over 9 bases. With V trimmed by 2 bases and J by 4 bases, 6 bases remained unmatched. Germline V lookup: CDR1 MNHEY, CDR2 SMNVEV (reference sequence). This CDR3 has 15 amino acids. CDR3 coding DNA: TGTGCCAGCAGTTTACTCCCCGGGACAGGGTACGAGCAGTACTTC. This gives the protein CASSLLPGTGYEQYF.

J is TRBJ1-5 and V is TRBV30, with D hard to call. Germline CDR1 GTSNPN, CDR2 SVGIG (reference sequence). V lost 0 bases to trimming and J lost 2 bases, with 5 bases between them. This CDR3 is built from 13 residues. This chain's CDR3 is CAWSVEGNQPQHF. DNA of the CDR3: TGTGCCTGGAGTGTAGAGGGCAATCAGCCCCAGCATTTT.